Listed below are T cell receptor beta chains from one sample, sequenced in a study of OX40 agonist ivuxolimab in advanced cancers. Data came from immunoSEQ multiplex PCR; TCRdb stores just in-frame clones and leaves some out. The sample has more than 65,000 clones, about 91% seen once; the top ten hold 0.5% to 0.6%. Sequencing used CD4+ or CD8+ T cells sorted from blood, obtained in a trial of the OX40 agonist ivuxolimab. These TCRs come from an adult with an advanced solid tumor such as melanoma, head and neck, liver or kidney cancer. CDR3s include the opening cysteine and the closing phenylalanine or tryptophan. The order of the fields is J gene, V gene, clone size, D gene, CDR3 DNA, CDR3 protein. The D gene is left open where the match is weak. The listing skips clone size in some rows; elsewhere it reads once, few, many or a size class.

>TRBJ2-2|TRBV18|.|TRBD1
TGTGCCAGCTCACCAGGGACAGGGGGCATCGCCGGGGAGCTGTTTTTT
CASSPGTGGIAGELFF
>TRBJ1-2|TRBV27|once|TRBD1
TGTGCCAGCAGTCTACAGGGGGCGCCTGGCTACACCTTC
CASSLQGAPGYTF
>TRBJ2-1|TRBV9|.|TRBD1
TGTGCCAGCAGCGTATCCGGGACAGGGATAAACAATGAGCAGTTCTTC
CASSVSGTGINNEQFF
>TRBJ2-3|TRBV5-4|.|.
TGTGCCAGCAGCTCCGGGGCCAGCACAGATACGCAGTATTTT
CASSSGASTDTQYF
>TRBJ1-5|TRBV6-1|.|.
TGTGCCAGCAGTGAACAGGATTATCAGCCCCAGCATTTT
CASSEQDYQPQHF
>TRBJ2-7|TRBV2|.|.
TGTGCCAGCATAACAGGGCCTCACTACGAGCAGTACTTC
CASITGPHYEQYF
>TRBJ2-7|TRBV5-1|.|TRBD1
TGCGCCAGCAGCACGGACAGGGGCGCGTTCTCCTACGAGCAGTACTTC
CASSTDRGAFSYEQYF
>TRBJ1-1|TRBV5-1|.|.
TGCGCCAGCAGCTTGACAGGGATGAACACTGAAGCTTTCTTT
CASSLTGMNTEAFF
>TRBJ1-1|TRBV7-9|.|.
TGTGCCAGCAGCCTGGGGGAGTCTTCCACTGAAGCTTTCTTT
CASSLGESSTEAFF
>TRBJ1-4|TRBV11-2|.|.
TGTGCCAGCAGCTCACAGGTCGTTGCAACTAATGAAAAACTGTTTTTT
CASSSQVVATNEKLFF
>TRBJ2-7|TRBV5-1|.|TRBD1
TGCGCCAGCAGCCCGACAGGGGCGTACGAGCAGTACTTC
CASSPTGAYEQYF
>TRBJ1-5|TRBV5-5|.|.
TGTGCCAGCAGCTTGGTGTATAATCAGCCCCAGCATTTT
CASSLVYNQPQHF
>TRBJ2-7|TRBV5-1|.|.
TGCGCCAGCAGCCCTCCTAGGGGCTCCTACGAGCAGTACTTC
CASSPPRGSYEQYF
>TRBJ2-2|TRBV7-3|.|.
TGTGCCAGCAGCCCCCGGGGGACCGGGGAGCTGTTTTTT
CASSPRGTGELFF
>TRBJ1-2|TRBV5-1|.|.
TGCGCCAGCAGCTTGAAGGCAGACTATGGCTACACCTTC
CASSLKADYGYTF
>TRBJ1-4|TRBV5-5|.|.
TGTGCCAGCAGCTTCAATGTAGGGGCAACTAATGAAAAACTGTTTTTT
CASSFNVGATNEKLFF
>TRBJ1-6|TRBV14|.|.
TGTGCCAGCAGCCCCCCGGGTTCCTATAATTCACCCCTCCACTTT
CASSPPGSYNSPLHF
>TRBJ1-1|TRBV6-1|.|.
TGTGCCAGCAGTGACAGGGAGAACACTGAAGCTTTCTTT
CASSDRENTEAFF
>TRBJ1-4|TRBV18|.|.
TGTGCCAGCTCACCAGACCCAAAAAAACTGTTTTTT
CASSPDPKKLFF
>TRBJ1-3|TRBV5-6|.|.
TGTGCCAGCAGCTTGCGGGGGAGCGGGAACACCATATATTTT
CASSLRGSGNTIYF
>TRBJ1-5|TRBV30|.|.
TGTGCCTGGAGTGTACCGTCAGTTTTTAGCAATCAGCCCCAGCATTTT
CAWSVPSVFSNQPQHF
>TRBJ1-5|TRBV6-1|few|.
TGTGCCAGCAGTGGGGCAGGGGGCAATCAGCCCCAGCATTTT
CASSGAGGNQPQHF
>TRBJ1-6|TRBV30|.|TRBD1
TGTGCCTCCGCTTGGACAGGGAGTGAGTCACCCCTCCACTTT
CASAWTGSESPLHF
>TRBJ2-1|TRBV7-9|.|.
TGTGCCAGCAGCCGTCTGGAGAGGAATGAGCAGTTCTTC
CASSRLERNEQFF
>TRBJ2-2|TRBV2|.|TRBD2
TGTGCCAGCGGGACTAGCGGGACCGGGGAGCTGTTTTTT
CASGTSGTGELFF
>TRBJ1-2|TRBV12-5|.|.
TGTGCTAGTGGTCAGAACGTGGGGGGCTACACCTTC
CASGQNVGGYTF
>TRBJ2-3|TRBV12-5|.|.
TGTGCTAGTGGTTTGCCCCCCGGGGGGCCCACAGATACGCAGTATTTT
CASGLPPGGPTDTQYF
>TRBJ1-2|TRBV19|.|TRBD1
TGTGCCAGTAGCACTGGACAGGGCGAGGGCTACACCTTC
CASSTGQGEGYTF
>TRBJ2-7|TRBV7-6|.|TRBD1
TGTGCCAGCAGCTTAAGGCTTATGGGGACAGGGAGAACGGACGAGCAGTACTTC
CASSLRLMGTGRTDEQYF
>TRBJ1-2|TRBV5-1|once|.
TGCGCCAGCAGCTGGGGGGAGCTGGGCAACTATGGCTACACCTTC
CASSWGELGNYGYTF
>TRBJ2-2|TRBV7-6|.|.
TGTGCCAGCAGCTTAGGATTCGGGGACACCGGGGAGCTGTTTTTT
CASSLGFGDTGELFF
>TRBJ1-6|TRBV4-1|.|.
TGCGCCAGCAGCCAAGATTTAAGGGGGAGCAATTCACCCCTCCACTTT
CASSQDLRGSNSPLHF
>TRBJ2-4|TRBV4-1|.|.
TGCGCCAGCAGCCAAGATCGGGTGTGGGGCACCATAGAAATAGCCAAAAACATTCAGTACTTC
CASSQDRVWGTIEIAKNIQYF
>TRBJ1-4|TRBV7-9|.|.
TGTGCCAGCAGCCGCTCCCCGGTGGGGCTAAATGAAAAACTGTTTTTT
CASSRSPVGLNEKLFF